Listed below are T cell receptor beta chains from one sample, sequenced in a study of T-cell reconstitution after alpha-beta-depleted transplantation in children. In TCRdb, the PCR reads were re-called with MiXCR into one record per CDR3 protein. The table includes about 210,000 distinct CDR3 sequences, 17% detected once. Sample: PBMCs, mostly from graft donor cells, taken 360 days after TCRalphabeta/CD19-depleted stem cell transplant. These receptors were obtained from a male patient aged 2 to 10 who had a stem cell transplant for acute lymphoblastic leukemia, so the T cells may come from the graft donor. The CDR3 runs from the conserved cysteine through the conserved F or W. A D gene is named only where the DNA matches it firmly. Clone size is given for some rows only: seen once, a few or many times, or a class if the clone is expanded.

>TRBJ2-1|TRBV20-1|few|TRBD2
CSARGDGGGGAYNEQFF
TGCAGTGCTAGAGGAGACGGAGGCGGGGGGGCCTACAATGAGCAGTTCTTC
>TRBJ2-2|TRBV24-1|few|-
CATRSGGLVGELFF
TGTGCCACCAGGTCAGGAGGCTTGGTCGGGGAGCTGTTTTTT
>TRBJ1-3|TRBV12-3/TRBV12-4|-|TRBD1
CASSDRGLGNTIYF
TGTGCCAGCAGCGACAGGGGGCTAGGAAACACCATATATTTT
>TRBJ2-1|TRBV10-3|many|TRBD1
CAIKGTGNSFGNEQFF
TGTGCCATCAAAGGGACAGGGAATTCTTTCGGCAATGAGCAGTTCTTC
>TRBJ2-7|TRBV12-3/TRBV12-4|few|-
CASSFEQTYEQYF
TGTGCCAGCAGTTTCGAACAGACCTACGAGCAGTACTTC
>TRBJ2-3|TRBV7-2|few|TRBD2
CASSLRGGGIDTQYF
TGTGCCAGCAGCTTACGGGGGGGCGGTATAGATACGCAGTATTTT
>TRBJ2-5|TRBV20-1|few|TRBD2
CSAIVASGGETQYF
TGCAGTGCTATCGTGGCTAGCGGGGGGGAGACCCAGTACTTC
>TRBJ1-5|TRBV6-5|-|-
CASSRGEPNQPQHF
TGTGCCAGCAGCCGGGGGGAACCCAATCAGCCCCAGCATTTT
>TRBJ2-7|TRBV7-2|few|-
CASTPSYEQYF
TGTGCCAGCACCCCTTCCTACGAGCAGTACTTC
>TRBJ2-3|TRBV5-1|few|TRBD2
CASSLAYTPLSGADTQYF
TGCGCCAGCAGCTTGGCTTATACTCCGTTGAGCGGGGCAGATACGCAGTATTTT
>TRBJ2-3|TRBV5-1|-|-
CASSLDSGLSTDTQYF
TGCGCCAGCAGCTTGGATAGCGGCCTTAGCACAGATACGCAGTATTTT
>TRBJ1-3|TRBV15|-|-
CATSRGGTVSGNTIYF
TGTGCCACCAGCAGAGGCGGAACTGTCTCTGGAAACACCATATATTTT
>TRBJ1-1|TRBV7-8|few|-
CASGERRVWTEAFF
TGTGCCAGCGGAGAACGCAGGGTGTGGACTGAAGCTTTCTTT
>TRBJ2-7|TRBV4-3|few|-
CASSQDEGVASYEQYF
TGCGCCAGCAGCCAAGATGAGGGCGTTGCCTCCTACGAGCAGTACTTC
>TRBJ2-5|TRBV6-1|-|-
CASSEGTVYQETQYF
TGTGCCAGCAGTGAAGGGACAGTCTACCAAGAGACCCAGTACTTC
>TRBJ2-1|TRBV20-1|few|-
CSARDLTYNEQFF
TGCAGTGCTAGAGATCTAACCTACAATGAGCAGTTCTTC
>TRBJ2-6|TRBV12-3/TRBV12-4|-|-
CASSSPGAGRAIGANVLTF
TGTGCCAGCAGTTCCCCGGGGGCTGGCAGGGCCATCGGGGCCAACGTCCTGACTTTC
>TRBJ1-5|TRBV12-3/TRBV12-4|few|-
CASSLNQFDQPQHF
TGTGCCAGCAGTTTAAATCAGTTCGATCAGCCCCAGCATTTT